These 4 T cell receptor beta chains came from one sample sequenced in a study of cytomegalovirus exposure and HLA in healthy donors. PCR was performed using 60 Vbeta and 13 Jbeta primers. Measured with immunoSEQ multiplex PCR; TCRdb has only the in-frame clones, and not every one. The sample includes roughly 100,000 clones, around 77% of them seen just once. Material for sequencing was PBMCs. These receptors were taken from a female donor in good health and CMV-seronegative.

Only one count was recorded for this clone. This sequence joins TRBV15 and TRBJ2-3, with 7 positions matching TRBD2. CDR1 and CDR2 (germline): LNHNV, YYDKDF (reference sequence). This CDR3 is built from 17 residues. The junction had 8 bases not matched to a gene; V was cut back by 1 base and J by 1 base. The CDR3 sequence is CATSRGGRELGTDTQYF. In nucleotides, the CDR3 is TGTGCCACCAGCAGAGGAGGGCGGGAGTTGGGCACAGATACGCAGTATTTT.

In DNA form, the CDR3 reads TGTGCCATCAGGCAGGACAGGGGACTCTCTGGAAACACCATATATTTT. It specifies CAIRQDRGLSGNTIYF. The chain carries TRBV10-3 and TRBJ1-3, with TRBD1 matching 9 bases. J was trimmed by 0 bases and V by 6 bases; bases with no gene match: 6. CDR3 length: 16 amino acids. Germline V CDR1 and CDR2: ENHRY, SYGVKD.

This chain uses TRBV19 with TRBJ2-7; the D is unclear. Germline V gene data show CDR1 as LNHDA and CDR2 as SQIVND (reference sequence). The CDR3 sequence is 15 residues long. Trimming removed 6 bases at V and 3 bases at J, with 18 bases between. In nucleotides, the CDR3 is TGTGCCAGTAGCTCATCATCGGCAGGCCACTACGAGCAGTACTTC. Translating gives CASSSSSAGHYEQYF. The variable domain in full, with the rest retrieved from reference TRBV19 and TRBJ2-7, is DGGITQSPKYLFRKEGQNVTLSCEQNLNHDAMYWYRQDPGQGLRLIYYSQIVNDFQKGDIAEGYSVSREKKESFPLTVTSAQKNPTAFYLCASSSSSAGHYEQYFGPGTRLTVT.

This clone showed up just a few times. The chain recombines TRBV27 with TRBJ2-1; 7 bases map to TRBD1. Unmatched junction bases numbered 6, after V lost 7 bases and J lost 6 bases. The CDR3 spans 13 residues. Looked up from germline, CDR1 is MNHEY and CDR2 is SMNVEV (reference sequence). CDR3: CASIRQGGNEQFF. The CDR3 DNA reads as TGTGCCAGCATAAGACAGGGCGGCAATGAGCAGTTCTTC.